The 25 T cell receptor beta chains in this list originate from one sample, sequenced in a study of blood T cell repertoires in COVID-19. This table comes from immunoSEQ multiplex PCR, and its TCRdb copy is limited to in-frame clones, with some not included. The repertoire holds approximately 260,000 clones, with about nine tenths as singletons. Input material: peripheral blood. Every receptor here comes from a man aged 60-69 years who had recovered from COVID-19.

This sequence joins TRBV9 and TRBJ2-3; 7 bases are a match to TRBD2. With 5 bases clipped from V and 7 bases from J, the junction kept 13 bases outside the gene matches. Germline V lookup: CDR1 SGDLS, CDR2 YYNGEE. This CDR3 is 15 amino acids long. CDR3 in DNA: TGTGCCAGCAGGGCCTTGGGAGGGGCAGCCAATACGCAGTATTTT. It codes for CASRALGGAANTQYF.

The chain joins TRBV15 to TRBJ2-1, with D uncertain. The V end lost 5 bases, the J end lost 5 bases, and 16 bases lay between the germline ends. In germline, CDR1 is LNHNV, CDR2 YYDKDF (reference sequence). The length of the CDR3 is 15 residues. DNA for the CDR3: TGTGCCACCAGCCCAAGGTTGTTGCAGGACAATGAGCAGTTCTTC. As protein: CATSPRLLQDNEQFF.

This chain joins TRBV6-5 and TRBJ1-2, with 9 nucleotides matching TRBD1. Germline CDR1 reads MNHEY; CDR2 reads SVGAGI. The CDR3 sequence is 14 residues long. J lost 6 bases, V lost 8 bases, and 10 bases had no gene match. The CDR3 region is CASRRTGGADGYTF. CDR3 bases: TGTGCCAGCCGAAGAACAGGGGGCGCGGATGGCTACACCTTC.

The chain has TRBV27 and TRBJ1-1; D remains ambiguous. CDR3 size: 14 residues. Germline CDR1 MNHEY, CDR2 SMNVEV (reference sequence). Trimming removed 0 bases at V and 4 bases at J, with 9 bases between. DNA for the CDR3: TGTGCCAGCAGTTTATCGGGGAGGACCACTGAAGCTTTCTTT. Translation: CASSLSGRTTEAFF.

CDR3: CATSRDLASRANQPQHF. The CDR3 region has the DNA TGTGCCACCAGCAGAGATTTGGCCTCCAGGGCCAATCAGCCCCAGCATTTT. The chain employs TRBV15 and TRBJ1-5; weak D call: TRBD1 (5 bases). V lost 0 bases and J 3 bases, leaving 15 bases between the germline ends. Germline CDR1 is LNHNV and CDR2 is YYDKDF (reference sequence). This CDR3 region has 17 residues.

This clone was counted only a few times. The CDR3 nucleotides read TGTGCCAGCAGCTCGCAACTGGGGGGCTACGAGCAGTACGTC. It encodes CASSSQLGGYEQYV. V is TRBV5-5 and J is TRBJ2-7; a possible D gene is TRBD2 (6 bases). CDR1 SGHKS and CDR2 YYEKEE come from the germline V gene (reference sequence). This CDR3 spans 14 amino acids. The V and J ends lost 3 bases and 3 bases respectively, with 13 bases between them.

V gene TRBV14 combines with J gene TRBJ2-3, with 7 bases identical to TRBD1. Germline CDR1 reads SGHDN; CDR2 reads FVKESK. With 4 bases clipped from V and 1 base from J, the junction kept 5 bases outside the gene matches. The CDR3 has 15 amino acids. The CDR3 loop is CASSPLRGRTDTQYF. In DNA form, the CDR3 reads TGTGCCAGCAGCCCGTTGAGGGGGCGCACAGATACGCAGTATTTT.

The chain uses TRBV11-3 and TRBJ2-2; 7 bases line up with TRBD1. Looked up from germline, CDR1 is SGHNT and CDR2 is YENEEA. This CDR3 region has 15 residues. J was trimmed by 5 bases and V by 5 bases; bases with no gene match: 8. The DNA of the CDR3 is TGTGCCAGCAGCCAAAGACAGGGTCGAACCGGGGAGCTGTTTTTT. Protein: CASSQRQGRTGELFF.

This clone was seen just once. V and J are TRBV21-1 and TRBJ1-2; the table's D call TRBD1 went unverified against the DNA. TRBV21-1 is classified as a pseudogene. The CDR3 contains 17 residues. The CDR3 loop reads CASSNSGRGELVGGYTF. Here the CDR3 DNA reads TGTGCCAGCAGCAATAGTGGAAGGGGCGAGCTAGTGGGGGGCTACACCTTC.

This clone was seen just once. The rearrangement joins TRBV6-5 to TRBJ1-1; 8 bases fit TRBD1. V was clipped by 8 bases and J by 3 bases; unmatched bases: 11. Germline assignment: CDR1 MNHEY and CDR2 SVGAGI. The CDR3 runs to 15 residues. CDR3 in amino acids: CASEGRQGRDTEAFF. The CDR3 DNA reads TGTGCCAGCGAGGGGAGACAGGGGAGGGACACTGAAGCTTTCTTT.

This clone was observed once. The DNA for the CDR3 is TGTGCCACCAGTGATGGGCCCGGAGGACCAGGCTACACCTTC. Translated, it gives CATSDGPGGPGYTF. The chain carries TRBV24-1 and TRBJ1-2; no firm D call. The CDR3 spans 14 residues. The germline gives CDR1 KGHDR, CDR2 SFDVKD. V lost 3 bases and J lost 8, with 15 bases in between.

This sequence joins TRBV5-1 and TRBJ2-6; tentatively, D is TRBD1 (6 bases). Deletions cut 0 bases from V and 4 bases from J, with 14 bases between. CDR1 and CDR2 (germline): SGHRS, YFSETQ. The CDR3 has 17 residues. CDR3 DNA: TGCGCCAGCAGCTTGGGGGAACAGGGTTCCGGGGCCAACGTCCTGACTTTC. It translates to CASSLGEQGSGANVLTF.

This clone was counted only a few times. This chain joins TRBV18 and TRBJ2-7; D is uncertain. The CDR3 runs to 15 residues. The V end lost 3 bases, the J end lost 5 bases, and 17 bases lay between the germline ends. Germline CDR1 and CDR2: KGHSH and LQKENI. CDR3 amino acids: CASSPSNSKVNEQYF. CDR3 nucleotides: TGTGCCAGCTCACCTTCGAACAGTAAGGTAAACGAGCAGTACTTC.

The chain carries TRBV5-1 and TRBJ1-2; the D is unclear. V was shortened by 4 bases and J by 0 bases, with 10 bases between the two germline ends. The CDR3 has 14 residues. CDR1 is SGHRS, CDR2 YFSETQ, per germline. The CDR3, as DNA: TGCGCCAGCAGCCCGGGAGTGACTAACTATGGCTACACCTTC. Protein product: CASSPGVTNYGYTF.

The J gene is TRBJ1-1, the V gene TRBV5-1; possible D gene TRBD1, 5 bases. The CDR3 totals 16 residues. CDR1 is SGHRS, CDR2 YFSETQ, per germline. V was shortened by 4 bases and J by 5 bases, with 21 bases between the two germline ends. The CDR3 here is CASSGAEWTGGTEAFF. DNA of the CDR3: TGCGCCAGCAGCGGAGCCGAGTGGACCGGGGGAACTGAAGCTTTCTTT. The complete variable domain, with remaining parts taken from reference TRBV5-1 and TRBJ1-1, reads KAGVTQTPRYLIKTRGQQVTLSCSPISGHRSVSWYQQTPGQGLQFLFEYFSETQRNKGNFPGRFSGRQFSNSRSEMNVSTLELGDSALYLCASSGAEWTGGTEAFFGQGTRLTVV.

The chain joins TRBV18 to TRBJ2-2; possibly TRBD1 for D (6 bases). Germline V gives CDR1 KGHSH, CDR2 LQKENI. The CDR3 length is 16 residues. The V gene lost 6 bases and the J gene lost 1 base, with 15 bases spanning the gap. The CDR3 loop is CASSRQGPENTGELFF. The DNA of the CDR3 is TGTGCCAGCTCTCGTCAGGGGCCAGAGAACACCGGGGAGCTGTTTTTT.

The chain uses TRBV6-1 and TRBJ2-5, with TRBD2 identical over 13 bases. The germline CDR1 and CDR2 sequences are MNHNS and SASEGT. J was trimmed by 5 bases and V by 3 bases; bases with no gene match: 9. The CDR3 is 17 amino acids. CDR3 protein: CASSEPGLAGLFETQYF. The CDR3 nucleotides are TGTGCCAGCAGTGAGCCGGGACTAGCGGGGTTATTTGAGACCCAGTACTTC.

The J gene is TRBJ2-5, the V gene TRBV24-1, with D possibly TRBD2 on 5 matching bases. Trimming took off 5 bases at V and 3 bases at J, with 15 bases between the two ends. Germline V gene sequence: CDR1 KGHDR, CDR2 SFDVKD. CDR3 size: 15 residues. CDR3 region: CATSASLPRKETQYF. The CDR3 nucleotides read TGTGCCACCAGTGCTAGCCTACCCCGAAAAGAGACCCAGTACTTC.

The chain employs TRBV5-6 and TRBJ1-5; unclear D gene. CDR1 is SGHDT and CDR2 is YYEEEE in the germline V gene. There are 15 residues in the CDR3. Trimming cost V 0 bases and J 1 base, with 8 bases left between them. The CDR3 coding sequence is TGTGCCAGCAGCTTGGGAGGGAAGAGCAATCAGCCCCAGCATTTT. Protein product: CASSLGGKSNQPQHF. Looking up the rest from reference TRBV5-6 and TRBJ1-5 gives the full variable domain: DAGVTQSPTHLIKTRGQQVTLRCSPKSGHDTVSWYQQALGQGPQFIFQYYEEEERQRGNFPDRFSGHQFPNYSSELNVNALLLGDSALYLCASSLGGKSNQPQHFGDGTRLSIL.

The V and J genes are TRBV9 and TRBJ2-6, with 8 bases fitting TRBD1. Unmatched junction bases numbered 15, after V lost 4 bases and J lost 3 bases. Germline CDR1 is SGDLS and CDR2 is YYNGEE. The CDR3 is 19 residues long. The CDR3 is CASSLRETGATGGANVLTF. The CDR3 DNA sequence: TGTGCCAGCAGCCTGAGGGAGACAGGGGCAACTGGTGGGGCCAACGTCCTGACTTTC.

The J gene is TRBJ1-1, the V gene TRBV19; D possibly corresponds to TRBD1 (5 bases). The ends were cut back, 6 bases at V and 5 bases at J, with 16 bases in the middle. Looked up from germline, CDR1 is LNHDA and CDR2 is SQIVND (reference sequence). The CDR3 has 14 amino acids. CDR3 amino acids: CASRSTGVQTEAFF. In DNA form, the CDR3 reads TGTGCCAGTAGATCTACGGGGGTACAGACTGAAGCTTTCTTT.

The J gene is TRBJ2-7, the V gene TRBV11-3; 10 positions agree with TRBD1. The V and J ends lost 5 bases and 7 bases, in that order; junction bases with no gene match: 5. CDR3 length: 13 amino acids. Germline V CDR1 and CDR2: SGHNT, YENEEA. The CDR3 here is CASSGTGAGEQYF. CDR3 nucleotides: TGTGCCAGCAGCGGGACAGGGGCTGGGGAGCAGTACTTC.

The V gene is TRBV5-1, the J gene TRBJ1-1, with D possibly being TRBD1 (5 bases). Germline V gene lookup returns CDR1 SGHRS and CDR2 YFSETQ. The CDR3 has 17 amino acids. V was clipped by 4 bases and J by 1 base, with 20 bases between them. CDR3 amino acids: CASSRQPRRDSNTEAFF. In DNA form, the CDR3 reads TGCGCCAGCAGCCGGCAACCCCGGAGGGACTCGAACACTGAAGCTTTCTTT. Full variable domain (remainder filled in from reference TRBV5-1 and TRBJ1-1): KAGVTQTPRYLIKTRGQQVTLSCSPISGHRSVSWYQQTPGQGLQFLFEYFSETQRNKGNFPGRFSGRQFSNSRSEMNVSTLELGDSALYLCASSRQPRRDSNTEAFFGQGTRLTVV.

This rearrangement joins TRBV21-1 to TRBJ1-2; the table's D call of TRBD1 was not tested on the DNA. TRBV21-1 is marked as a pseudogene. This CDR3 is 17 amino acids long. The CDR3: CASSIRTPCSQIYGYTF. The DNA for the CDR3 is TGTGCCAGCAGCATCCGGACACCATGCAGCCAAATTTATGGCTACACCTTC.

This chain uses TRBV6-6 with TRBJ1-4, with 7 positions matching TRBD1. With 10 bases clipped from V and 8 bases from J, the junction kept 13 bases outside the gene matches. The CDR3 has 14 residues. Germline V lookup: CDR1 MNHNY, CDR2 SVGAGI (reference sequence). The chain's CDR3 is CATTGRQGEEKLFF. The CDR3 nucleotides are TGTGCCACCACAGGGAGACAGGGCGAGGAAAAACTGTTTTTT.